This T cell receptor beta chain was sequenced in a study of CD8+ T cells in alopecia areata. Study background: Among treated patients, oral tofacitinib was administered at 5 to 10 mg twice daily.

Extracted RNA was reverse transcribed, and the resulting cDNA served as sequencing template. The repertoire was sequenced with immunoSEQ multiplex PCR; TCRdb's copy has only in-frame clones and lacks some. The sample shows over 150,000 clones, around 60% of them seen only once. The treatment is: oral pan-JAK inhibitor, 5-10 mg twice daily. V lost 4 bases and J lost 1, with 14 bases in between. This CDR3 comprises 16 residues. Germline CDR1 reads SGHAT; CDR2 reads FQNNGV. The specimen was CD8+ T cells sorted from blood, collected at week 24, from a patient treated with tofacitinib. V usage is TRBV11-2 and J usage is TRBJ2-1; D call uncertain. This TCR derives from a human donor with alopecia areata. The CDR3 loop reads CASSSPRLDSYNEQFF. Written as DNA, the CDR3 is TGTGCCAGCAGCTCACCCCGGCTTGATTCCTACAATGAGCAGTTCTTC.